These 7 T cell receptor beta chains originate from one sample sequenced in a study of molecular identifiers for immune sequencing clone quantification (dated by TCRdb to 2017 to 2018). Receptor libraries were prepared by PCR. Instrument used: Illumina HiSeq 4000. TCRdb passed the public sequencing reads through fastp at Q25 and MiXCR, retaining productive beta sequences. Entries are consolidated by CDR3 protein sequence, retaining the most common genes and DNA. For this sample the table gives 350,000 or so distinct CDR3 sequences, of which roughly 23% were detected only once. Together, the top ten hold approximately 0.8% of the sample. Sequencing input: naive CD8+ T cells from blood, with Jurkat cell RNA spiked in. The cell subset or site label for this specimen denotes: FACS-sorted CD8+CD4-CCR7+CD45RA+ naive T cells. The receptors derive from a human donor in good health. Some libraries in this study had Jurkat cell RNA spiked in.

This clonotype was recorded many times. V and J are TRBV7-9 and TRBJ2-5; weak D call: TRBD2 (5 bases). V lost 5 bases and J 4 bases, leaving 11 bases between the germline ends. The CDR3 is made up of 13 amino acids. In germline, CDR1 is SEHNR, CDR2 FQNEAQ (reference sequence). In DNA form, the CDR3 reads TGTGCCAGCAGCCAAAGAGGGTTAGAGACCCAGTACTTC. Its translation: CASSQRGLETQYF.

The CDR3 DNA reads as TGTGCCACCAGCAGCTTCCAGGACAGGGCATACGAGCAGTACTTC. Protein product: CATSSFQDRAYEQYF. The genes are TRBV15 and TRBJ2-7; TRBD1 matches at 8 bases. The V gene's germline CDR1 is LNHNV and CDR2 YYDKDF (reference sequence). The CDR3 is made up of 15 amino acids. The ends lost 3 bases at V and 4 bases at J; junction bases unmatched: 8.

This clonotype was seen at least ten times. V usage is TRBV29-1 and J usage is TRBJ2-3, with D unresolved. CDR1 SQVTM and CDR2 ANQGSEA come from the germline V gene. CDR3 length: 15 amino acids. V lost 0 bases and J 3 bases, leaving 13 bases between the germline ends. In DNA form, the CDR3 reads TGCAGCGTTGAAGAAACCCACGGTTGGACAGATACGCAGTATTTT. Translated, it gives CSVEETHGWTDTQYF.

This clonotype was detected ten times or more. This chain connects TRBV6-2 or TRBV6-3 to TRBJ2-5; TRBD2 agrees at 12 bases. J lost 0 bases, V lost 4 bases, and 9 bases had no gene match. The CDR3 sequence is 18 residues long. Looked up from germline, CDR1 is MNHEY and CDR2 is SVGEGT. CDR3 protein: CASSFTHGLAGNQETQYF. The CDR3 DNA follows: TGTGCCAGCAGTTTCACTCACGGACTAGCGGGGAACCAAGAGACCCAGTACTTC.

This sequence joins TRBV11-2 and TRBJ2-7, with D tentatively TRBD1 (5 bases). The length of the CDR3 is 12 residues. Trimming took off 7 bases at V and 5 bases at J, with 12 bases between the two ends. In germline, CDR1 is SGHAT, CDR2 FQNNGV. CDR3: CASTQGAHEQYF. The DNA for the CDR3 is TGTGCCAGCACCCAAGGGGCCCACGAGCAGTACTTC. Full variable domain (remainder filled in from reference TRBV11-2 and TRBJ2-7): EAGVAQSPRYKIIEKRQSVAFWCNPISGHATLYWYQQILGQGPKLLIQFQNNGVVDDSQLPKDRFSAERLKGVDSTLKIQPAKLEDSAVYLCASTQGAHEQYFGPGTRLTVT.

Many counts were recorded for this clonotype. The chain employs TRBV29-1 and TRBJ1-1; unclear D gene. Germline V lookup: CDR1 SQVTM, CDR2 ANQGSEA. The CDR3 is 11 residues long. The V end was cut by 7 bases, the J end by 1 base, with 7 bases between. The CDR3 spells CSAEENTEAFF. The CDR3 DNA reads as TGCAGCGCCGAGGAGAACACTGAAGCTTTCTTT. Complete variable domain (other parts from reference TRBV29-1 and TRBJ1-1): SAVISQKPSRDICQRGTSLTIQCQVDSQVTMMFWYRQQPGQSLTLIATANQGSEATYESGFVIDKFPISRPNLTFSTLTVSNMSPEDSSIYLCSAEENTEAFFGQGTRLTVV.

J is TRBJ2-7 and V is TRBV7-9; D possibly corresponds to TRBD2 (6 bases). With 8 bases removed from V and 1 base from J, the gap between germline ends came to 15 bases. Germline CDR1 is SEHNR and CDR2 is FQNEAQ (reference sequence). This CDR3 contains 14 residues. The CDR3 loop is CASGYRDSSYEQYF. In DNA form, the CDR3 reads TGTGCCAGCGGGTACCGGGACTCTTCCTACGAGCAGTACTTC.